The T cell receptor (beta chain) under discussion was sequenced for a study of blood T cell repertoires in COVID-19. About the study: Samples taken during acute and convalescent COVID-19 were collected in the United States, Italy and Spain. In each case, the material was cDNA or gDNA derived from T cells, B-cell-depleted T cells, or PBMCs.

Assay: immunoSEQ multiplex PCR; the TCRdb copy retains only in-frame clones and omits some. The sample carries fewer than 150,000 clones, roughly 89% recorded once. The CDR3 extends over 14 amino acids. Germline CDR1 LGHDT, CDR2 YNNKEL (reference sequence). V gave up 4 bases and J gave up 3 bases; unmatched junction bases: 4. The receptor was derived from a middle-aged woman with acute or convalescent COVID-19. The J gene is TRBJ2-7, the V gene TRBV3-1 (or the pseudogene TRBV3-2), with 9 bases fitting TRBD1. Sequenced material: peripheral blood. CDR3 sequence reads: CASSRDRAFYEQYF. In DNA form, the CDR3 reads TGTGCCAGCAGCCGGGACAGGGCGTTCTACGAGCAGTACTTC.